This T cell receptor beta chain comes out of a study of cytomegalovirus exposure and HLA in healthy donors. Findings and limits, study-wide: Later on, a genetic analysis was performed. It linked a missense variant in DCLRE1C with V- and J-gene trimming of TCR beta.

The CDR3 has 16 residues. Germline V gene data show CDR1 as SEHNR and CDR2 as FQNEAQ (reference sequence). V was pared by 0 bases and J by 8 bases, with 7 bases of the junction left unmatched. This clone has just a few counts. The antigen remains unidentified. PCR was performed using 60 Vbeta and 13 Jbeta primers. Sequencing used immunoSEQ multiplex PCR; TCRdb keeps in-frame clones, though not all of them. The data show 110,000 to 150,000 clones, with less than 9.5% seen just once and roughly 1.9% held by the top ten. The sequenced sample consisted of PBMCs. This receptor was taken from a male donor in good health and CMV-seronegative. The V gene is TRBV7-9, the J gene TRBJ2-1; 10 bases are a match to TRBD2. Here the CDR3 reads CASSLARAGGWDEQFF. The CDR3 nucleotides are TGTGCCAGCAGCTTAGCGAGAGCGGGGGGGTGGGATGAGCAGTTCTTC.